The present entry profiles one T cell receptor beta chain with its context. Its target is not known. Sequencing used immunoSEQ multiplex PCR; TCRdb keeps in-frame clones, though not all of them. The repertoire holds roughly 70,000 clones, with around 85% as singletons. These data are taken from a study of OX40 agonist ivuxolimab in advanced cancers. The study's findings and limits: Expanded clones belonging to CD8+ T cells outnumbered, on average, those of CD4+. Certain nonresponders additionally had low normalized T-cell clonal expansion. Compared with others, partial responders at 0.1-3.0 mg/kg displayed clonal expansion among the lowest.

Trimming pared 4 bases from V and 4 bases from J, leaving 13 bases between. Germline V gene data show CDR1 as MNHNS and CDR2 as SASEGT. This CDR3 region has 14 residues. Sequenced material: CD4+ or CD8+ T cells sorted from blood, taken in a trial of the OX40 agonist ivuxolimab. The source is an adult with an advanced solid tumor such as melanoma, head and neck, liver or kidney cancer. The chain employs TRBV6-1 and TRBJ1-1, with D perhaps matching TRBD1 (6 bases). CDR3 residues: CASSGAGVVTEAFF. Here the CDR3 DNA reads TGTGCCAGCAGTGGGGCAGGGGTAGTCACTGAAGCTTTCTTT.